What follows are 21 T cell receptor beta chains derived from one specimen sequenced in a study of T cell clones after liver transplantation. Profiling relied on immunoSEQ multiplex PCR, and the TCRdb table lists in-frame clones only, not all of them. The sample has 45,000 to 60,000 clones, 60% to 80% seen once. The sequences come from CD4+ T cells from blood, collected at the 22-month timepoint. These receptors all come from a human patient who received a liver transplant. These T cells may partly come from the graft donor.

CDR3 region: CATLGTGNTEAFF. The CDR3 DNA sequence: TGTGCCACGCTCGGGACAGGGAACACTGAAGCTTTCTTT. This rearrangement joins TRBV10-3 to TRBJ1-1, with 8 bases identical to TRBD1. This CDR3 spans 13 amino acids. V shed 10 bases and J 1 base; nucleotides not matched to a gene: 5. The germline CDR1 and CDR2 sequences are ENHRY and SYGVKD.

V usage is TRBV7-8 and J usage is TRBJ2-3, with D tentatively TRBD1 (6 bases). CDR3 length: 15 amino acids. Germline CDR1 reads SGHVS; CDR2 reads FQNEAQ. V dropped 1 base and J dropped 2 bases, with 10 bases sitting between them. The CDR3 DNA reads as TGTGCCAGCAGCTTAGACAGGGTTCTCACAGATACGCAGTATTTT. Translation gives CASSLDRVLTDTQYF.

V usage is TRBV19 and J usage is TRBJ2-5; tentative D call: TRBD2 (5 bases). Per germline, CDR1 LNHDA and CDR2 SQIVND (reference sequence). The CDR3 covers 13 residues. V was clipped by 7 bases and J by 2 bases, with 11 bases between them. This chain's CDR3 is CASNMGRQETQYF. CDR3 bases: TGTGCCAGTAATATGGGGAGACAAGAGACCCAGTACTTC.

This chain connects TRBV19 to TRBJ2-1, with 10 positions matching TRBD2. CDR1 and CDR2 from the germline V gene are LNHDA and SQIVND (reference sequence). V was pared by 4 bases and J by 12 bases, with 6 bases of the junction left unmatched. This CDR3 is 13 amino acids long. CDR3 region: CASSTLAGGWQFF. The CDR3 nucleotides read TGTGCCAGTAGTACCTTAGCGGGGGGATGGCAGTTCTTC.

This chain joins TRBV19 and TRBJ2-5, with D perhaps TRBD1 (6 bases). The CDR3 extends over 14 amino acids. The germline V gene has CDR1 LNHDA and CDR2 SQIVND (reference sequence). Trimming took 2 bases from V and 5 from J, leaving 12 bases between them. As DNA, the CDR3 is TGTGCCAGTAGTATACAGGGGAATCCTGAGACCCAGTACTTC. Amino acid sequence: CASSIQGNPETQYF.

In this sample, this clone turned up a few times. The V call is TRBV27, the J call TRBJ1-2; D is perhaps TRBD1 (6 bases). This CDR3 has 15 amino acids. The V and J ends lost 8 bases and 4 bases respectively, with 20 bases between them. Germline-derived CDR1 and CDR2 are MNHEY and SMNVEV (reference sequence). The CDR3 spells CASWTFGGSAYGYTF. Here the CDR3 DNA reads TGTGCCAGCTGGACGTTTGGGGGCAGCGCCTATGGCTACACCTTC.

The V call is TRBV2, the J call TRBJ1-4, with a weak D call TRBD1 (5 bases). V was clipped by 7 bases and J by 7 bases, with 19 bases between them. Per germline, CDR1 SNHLY and CDR2 FYNNEI. The CDR3 runs to 15 residues. The CDR3 is CASTSRQAGGEKLFF. The CDR3 DNA follows: TGTGCCAGCACCTCTCGCCAGGCGGGGGGTGAAAAACTGTTTTTT. The full variable domain, in which reference TRBV2 and TRBJ1-4 provide the parts outside the CDR3, is EPEVTQTPSHQVTQMGQEVILRCVPISNHLYFYWYRQILGQKVEFLVSFYNNEISEKSEIFDDQFSVERPDGSNFTLKIRSTKLEDSAMYFCASTSRQAGGEKLFFGSGTQLSVL.

J is TRBJ2-3 and V is TRBV18, with 7 positions matching TRBD2. Unmatched junction bases numbered 8, after V lost 8 bases and J lost 0 bases. The CDR3 sequence is 15 residues long. Germline CDR1 reads KGHSH; CDR2 reads LQKENI. As DNA, the CDR3 is TGTGCCAGCCGCGAAGCGGGGATTAGCACAGATACGCAGTATTTT. Translating gives CASREAGISTDTQYF.

J is TRBJ2-5 and V is TRBV19; unclear D gene. CDR3 length equals 14 residues. Germline CDR1 LNHDA, CDR2 SQIVND (reference sequence). V lost 3 bases, J lost 5 bases, and 13 bases lay in between. The CDR3 DNA reads as TGTGCCAGTAGTATTAACTCCTTCGGCGAGACCCAGTACTTC. It codes for CASSINSFGETQYF.

This clone was recorded a few times. This rearrangement joins TRBV19 to TRBJ2-1; possible D gene TRBD2, 5 bases. Trimming pared 7 bases from V and 5 bases from J, leaving 15 bases between. The CDR3 extends over 14 amino acids. Per germline, CDR1 LNHDA and CDR2 SQIVND (reference sequence). In nucleotides, the CDR3 is TGTGCCAGTACGCCTAGCAGTATAAACAATGAGCAGTTCTTC. Encoded protein: CASTPSSINNEQFF.

The rearrangement links TRBV6-5 to TRBJ2-2; the D is unclear. The CDR3 is 14 residues long. V shed 0 bases and J shed 9 bases, with 11 bases lying between them. In germline, CDR1 is MNHEY, CDR2 SVGAGI. The CDR3 DNA sequence: TGTGCCAGCAGTTACTCACCGGCGGCCCGGGAGCTGTTTTTT. Its translation is CASSYSPAARELFF.

In its sample, this clone was seen once. The DNA of the CDR3 is TGTGCCAGCAGTTTTGGACAGGGCCACGGAAACACCATATATTTT. The encoded protein is CASSFGQGHGNTIYF. This sequence joins TRBV6-6 and TRBJ1-3; 8 bases map to TRBD1. V was pared by 4 bases and J by 4 bases, with 6 bases of the junction left unmatched. The CDR3 length is 15 residues. From germline, CDR1 is MNHNY and CDR2 SVGAGI (reference sequence).

This chain uses TRBV7-9 with TRBJ2-1, with 9 nucleotides matching TRBD2. V shed 3 bases, J shed 2 bases, and the junction held 8 bases outside the gene matches. In germline, CDR1 is SEHNR, CDR2 FQNEAQ (reference sequence). The CDR3 covers 17 residues. CDR3 nucleotide sequence: TGTGCCAGCAGCTTTCCAGCGGGGGGTTTGGCCTACAATGAGCAGTTCTTC. It is translated as CASSFPAGGLAYNEQFF. The variable domain in full, completed from reference TRBV7-9 and TRBJ2-1, reads DTGVSQNPRHKITKRGQNVTFRCDPISEHNRLYWYRQTLGQGPEFLTYFQNEAQLEKSRLLSDRFSAERPKGSFSTLEIQRTEQGDSAMYLCASSFPAGGLAYNEQFFGPGTRLTVL.

V is TRBV30 and J is TRBJ1-1; 7 bases align to TRBD1. Germline V gene lookup returns CDR1 GTSNPN and CDR2 SVGIG (reference sequence). This CDR3 spans 12 amino acids. V dropped 8 bases and J dropped 6; count of bases not matched to a gene: 9. DNA of the CDR3: TGTGCCCGGGACAGCCGGGGAGCTGAAGCTTTCTTT. Its protein product is CARDSRGAEAFF.

The V call is TRBV5-1, the J call TRBJ2-2; D possibly corresponds to TRBD1 (6 bases). CDR3 size: 16 residues. Germline CDR1 SGHRS, CDR2 YFSETQ. The germline V and J ends were trimmed by 2 bases and 6 bases, with 17 bases remaining between them. Here the CDR3 reads CASSFNIGGPPGELFF. The CDR3 bases are TGCGCCAGCAGCTTCAATATTGGGGGCCCCCCCGGGGAGCTGTTTTTT. Full variable domain (missing parts from reference TRBV5-1 and TRBJ2-2): KAGVTQTPRYLIKTRGQQVTLSCSPISGHRSVSWYQQTPGQGLQFLFEYFSETQRNKGNFPGRFSGRQFSNSRSEMNVSTLELGDSALYLCASSFNIGGPPGELFFGEGSRLTVL.

The chain is built from TRBV9 and TRBJ2-1; a possible D gene is TRBD2 (6 bases). This CDR3 is 13 amino acids long. Germline assignment: CDR1 SGDLS and CDR2 YYNGEE. The V and J ends lost 4 bases and 9 bases respectively, with 14 bases between them. The CDR3 spells CASSSSTRGEQFF. CDR3 coding DNA: TGTGCCAGCAGCTCCTCGACTAGGGGTGAGCAGTTCTTC. Full variable domain (outside the CDR3, taken from reference TRBV9 and TRBJ2-1): DSGVTQTPKHLITATGQRVTLRCSPRSGDLSVYWYQQSLDQGLQFLIQYYNGEERAKGNILERFSAQQFPDLHSELNLSSLELGDSALYFCASSSSTRGEQFFGPGTRLTVL.

J is TRBJ2-7 and V is TRBV25-1; D perhaps matches TRBD1 (6 bases). The V and J ends lost 3 bases and 4 bases respectively, with 13 bases between them. The CDR3 loop spans 14 amino acids. Per the germline V gene, CDR1 is MGHDK and CDR2 is SYGVNS. CDR3 bases: TGTGCCAGCAGTGAGTCCAGGGGCGGGTACGAGCAGTACTTC. Translating gives CASSESRGGYEQYF.

J is TRBJ2-7 and V is TRBV27, with TRBD1 matching over 8 bases. There are 16 residues in the CDR3. Germline values: CDR1 MNHEY, CDR2 SMNVEV (reference sequence). Losses at the gene ends were 0 bases for V and 2 bases for J; bases not matched to a gene: 6. The CDR3, as DNA: TGTGCCAGCAGTTTATCGATGGACAGGGCAACCTACGAGCAGTACTTC. Translation gives CASSLSMDRATYEQYF.

Sample share makes this clone medium-sized (0.01 to 0.1%). The V call is TRBV6-5, the J call TRBJ1-1; TRBD1 matches 9 bases. In germline, CDR1 is MNHEY, CDR2 SVGAGI. V was pared by 6 bases and J by 6 bases, with 2 bases of the junction left unmatched. The CDR3 is made up of 12 amino acids. The CDR3 DNA sequence: TGTGCCAGCAGAAGACAGGGGGCTGAAGCTTTCTTT. It specifies CASRRQGAEAFF.

The V and J genes are TRBV5-1 and TRBJ1-2; D unresolved. The CDR3 has 12 residues. V lost 5 bases and J lost 2, with 7 bases in between. In germline, CDR1 is SGHRS, CDR2 YFSETQ. This CDR3 reads CASSGENYGYTF. In nucleotides, the CDR3 is TGCGCCAGCAGTGGCGAGAACTATGGCTACACCTTC.

This clone occurred a few times. This rearrangement joins TRBV19 to TRBJ1-1; TRBD1 is a possible D gene (5 bases). The germline V gene encodes CDR1 LNHDA and CDR2 SQIVND (reference sequence). This CDR3 spans 15 amino acids. V lost 4 bases to trimming and J lost 2 bases, with 14 bases between them. The DNA for the CDR3 is TGTGCCAGTAGTAACCCGGGACGGCCCAACACTGAAGCTTTCTTT. Translated: CASSNPGRPNTEAFF.